A selection of T cell receptor beta chains follows, all from one sample in a study of T-cell memory formation after mild COVID-19. TCRdb re-analysed the 5' RACE reads in MiXCR, keeping a single row per CDR3 protein. The sample lists 310,000 or so distinct CDR3 sequences, around 15% occurring once. Sequencing was performed on PBMCs or a T cell subset sorted from them (not recorded which). These TCRs come from a man between 18 and 35 years old who had mild COVID-19 (a few samples of this study predate the infection). Cell type and time point are not known. Both conserved end residues are part of each CDR3. The D gene is left open where the match is weak. Clone size is stated in some rows and not others, as once, few, many or a class when expanded.

D: -; size: -; V: TRBV7-7; J: TRBJ2-1; DNA: TGTGCCAGCAGCGCTGGGGGGCCCTACAATGAGCAGTTCTTC; CDR3: CASSAGGPYNEQFF
D: TRBD1; size: -; V: TRBV4-1; J: TRBJ1-2; DNA: TGCGCCAGCAGCCAGAGGCTACTGGGACAGGGGGCCCCTTATGGCTACACCTTC; CDR3: CASSQRLLGQGAPYGYTF
D: TRBD1; size: -; V: TRBV2; J: TRBJ1-6; DNA: TGTGCCAGCAGTGGGGACAGGGTTTCGGATTCACCCCTCCACTTT; CDR3: CASSGDRVSDSPLHF
D: -; size: -; V: TRBV12-3/TRBV12-4; J: TRBJ1-5; DNA: TGTGCCAGCAGTTTAGGACGGAGTCCCCCCAATCAGCCCCAGCATTTT; CDR3: CASSLGRSPPNQPQHF
D: -; size: -; V: TRBV10-3; J: TRBJ2-3; DNA: TGTGCCAGCCTAGGGGGCACAGATACGCAGTATTTT; CDR3: CASLGGTDTQYF
D: -; size: -; V: TRBV14; J: TRBJ1-1; DNA: TGTGCCAGCAGCCTTATAGTAGGGGGCACTGAAGCTTTCTTT; CDR3: CASSLIVGGTEAFF
D: -; size: many; V: TRBV10-3; J: TRBJ2-7; DNA: TGTGCCATCAGTGAGGGGGGTCTCGACGAGCAGTACTTC; CDR3: CAISEGGLDEQYF
D: TRBD2; size: few; V: TRBV7-2; J: TRBJ2-5; DNA: TGTGCCAGCAGCTTAGGCGTAGCGGGCCAATCCCAAGAGACCCAGTACTTC; CDR3: CASSLGVAGQSQETQYF
D: -; size: -; V: TRBV11-2; J: TRBJ2-1; DNA: TGTGCCAGCAGCTTAGATCGGGGTCCAAACAATGAGCAGTTCTTC; CDR3: CASSLDRGPNNEQFF
D: TRBD2; size: few; V: TRBV5-1; J: TRBJ2-5; DNA: TGCGCCAGCAGCTTGTTTCCGGGGGGGGAGACCCAGTACTTC; CDR3: CASSLFPGGETQYF
D: -; size: -; V: TRBV12-3/TRBV12-4; J: TRBJ1-1; DNA: TGTGCCAGCAGTTTGGGACCAATTAACACTGAAGCTTTCTTT; CDR3: CASSLGPINTEAFF
D: -; size: few; V: TRBV9; J: TRBJ2-2; DNA: TGTGCCAGCAGCGTAGGATCACAGAGTAACACCGGGGAGCTGTTTTTT; CDR3: CASSVGSQSNTGELFF
D: -; size: -; V: TRBV7-9; J: TRBJ1-6; DNA: TGTGCCAGCAGCCCTGGGACGTCCGCCAATTCACCCCTCCACTTT; CDR3: CASSPGTSANSPLHF
D: -; size: -; V: TRBV29-1; J: TRBJ1-1; DNA: TGCAGCGTTGTCACTAGGAACACTGAAGCTTTCTTT; CDR3: CSVVTRNTEAFF
D: -; size: -; V: TRBV9; J: TRBJ1-1; DNA: TGTGCCAGCAACACGGTGATGGGGACTGAAGCTTTCTTT; CDR3: CASNTVMGTEAFF
D: -; size: -; V: TRBV3-1; J: TRBJ2-5; DNA: TGTGCCAGCAGCCGTCCCAGGGAGACCCAGTACTTC; CDR3: CASSRPRETQYF
D: -; size: few; V: TRBV5-6; J: TRBJ2-1; DNA: TGTGCCAGCAATGGGGAGCAGTTCTTC; CDR3: CASNGEQFF
D: -; size: few; V: TRBV7-2; J: TRBJ1-2; DNA: TGTGCCAGCAGCCCCCGACAGGAGGGCTACACCTTC; CDR3: CASSPRQEGYTF
D: TRBD1; size: -; V: TRBV9; J: TRBJ1-1; DNA: TGTGCCAGCAGCGTAGAGCCAGGGGGGACTGAAGCTTTCTTT; CDR3: CASSVEPGGTEAFF
D: -; size: -; V: TRBV12-3/TRBV12-4; J: TRBJ2-3; DNA: TGTGCCAGCAGCATTAGCGGAACTAGCACAGATACGCAGTATTTT; CDR3: CASSISGTSTDTQYF
D: -; size: -; V: TRBV7-3; J: TRBJ2-1; DNA: TGTGCCAGCAGCTTAAGACAGAGAAATGAGCAGTTCTTC; CDR3: CASSLRQRNEQFF
D: TRBD2; size: -; V: TRBV7-8; J: TRBJ2-1; DNA: TGTGCCAGCAGCTTTGTAGCGGGGGGGATGAATGAGCAGTTCTTC; CDR3: CASSFVAGGMNEQFF
D: TRBD2; size: few; V: TRBV7-9; J: TRBJ2-1; DNA: TGTGCCAGCAGCCACCGACTAGCGGGGCCGTATGAGCAGTTCTTC; CDR3: CASSHRLAGPYEQFF
D: -; size: few; V: TRBV4-2; J: TRBJ1-2; DNA: TGTGCCAGCAGCGGGGGCTTGGGGAACTATGGCTACACCTTC; CDR3: CASSGGLGNYGYTF
D: -; size: few; V: TRBV6-5; J: TRBJ2-3; DNA: TGTGCCAGCAGGGGGACCCGGGGGGATACGCAGTATTTT; CDR3: CASRGTRGDTQYF
D: TRBD1; size: -; V: TRBV6-2/TRBV6-3; J: TRBJ2-1; DNA: TGTGCCAGCAGTTACGGACAGGGGGCCACGAATGAGCAGTTCTTC; CDR3: CASSYGQGATNEQFF
D: -; size: -; V: TRBV9; J: TRBJ2-3; DNA: TGTGCCAGCAGCGTAGTCTACACAGATACGCAGTATTTT; CDR3: CASSVVYTDTQYF
D: TRBD1; size: -; V: TRBV7-2; J: TRBJ1-1; DNA: TGTGCCAGCAGCTTCAGGCGGATAGCACCGGGACAGAAAATGAACACTGAAGCTTTCTTT; CDR3: CASSFRRIAPGQKMNTEAFF